Below are 28 T cell receptor beta chains sequenced from a single sample in a study of EBV T-cell therapy then PD-1 blockade in nasopharyngeal carcinoma. Profiled with immunoSEQ multiplex PCR; TCRdb holds only in-frame clones, not every one. The data contain around 20,000 clones, about 80% of them seen just once; the ten biggest clones take up 30% to 35%. Time point: 266 days after commencement of treatment, after nivolumab therapy. Treatment here: AdE1-LMPpoly-expanded autologous EBV-specific T-cell therapy followed by anti-PD-1 nivolumab. For these receptors, no antigen is known. The sample in question was CD8+ T cells from blood, obtained at approximately day 260 from a patient whose treatment included autologous EBV-specific T cells and nivolumab. The source is a middle-aged man with nasopharyngeal carcinoma.

This clone appeared once. The chain employs TRBV9 and TRBJ2-2, with D perhaps TRBD2 (6 bases). The V and J ends lost 4 bases and 4 bases respectively, with 17 bases between them. Germline CDR1 and CDR2: SGDLS and YYNGEE. The CDR3 has 16 residues. The CDR3: CASSPHRGVGTGELFF. DNA for the CDR3: TGTGCCAGCAGCCCCCACCGCGGGGTGGGCACCGGGGAGCTGTTTTTT.

This chain joins TRBV7-7 and TRBJ2-2; D possibly corresponds to TRBD2 (5 bases). Trimming took 5 bases from V and 5 from J, leaving 12 bases between them. The CDR3 runs 14 residues. The germline V gene has CDR1 SSHAT and CDR2 FNYEAQ (reference sequence). CDR3 amino acids: CASSPAGETGELFF. As DNA, the CDR3 is TGTGCCAGCAGCCCCGCCGGGGAGACCGGGGAGCTGTTTTTT. The full variable domain, in which reference TRBV7-7 and TRBJ2-2 provide the parts outside the CDR3, is GAGVSQSPRYKVTKRGQDVTLRCDPISSHATLYWYQQALGQGPEFLTYFNYEAQPDKSGLPSDRFSAERPEGSISTLTIQRTEQRDSAMYRCASSPAGETGELFFGEGSRLTVL.

The chain is built from TRBV6-5 and TRBJ2-3, with D possibly being TRBD1 (6 bases). CDR1 MNHEY and CDR2 SVGAGI come from the germline V gene. This CDR3 has 15 residues. V lost 10 bases, J lost 3 bases, and 20 bases lay in between. As DNA, the CDR3 is TGTGCCACCGCGTTTTCGGGCAGGGGAACAGATACGCAGTATTTT. Protein sequence: CATAFSGRGTDTQYF.

This chain joins TRBV7-6 and TRBJ2-6; 7 bases match TRBD1. In germline, CDR1 is SGHVS, CDR2 FNYEAQ. This CDR3 is 17 amino acids long. After removal of 1 base from V and 2 bases from J, the junction contained 5 bases not matched to a gene. The CDR3 sequence: CASSLGDSPPGANVLTF. CDR3 nucleotide sequence: TGTGCCAGCAGCTTAGGGGACAGCCCCCCTGGGGCCAACGTCCTGACTTTC.

This chain joins TRBV18 and TRBJ2-1; possibly TRBD1 or TRBD2 for D (5 bases each). The CDR3 sequence is 16 residues long. V lost 4 bases, J lost 5 bases, and 18 bases lay in between. In germline, CDR1 is KGHSH, CDR2 LQKENI. Here the CDR3 DNA reads TGTGCCAGCTCACTACCGGGGCCCAGGCCCAACAATGAGCAGTTCTTC. It is translated as CASSLPGPRPNNEQFF.

The CDR3 is CASSYSWTGGLDQPQHF. CDR3 DNA sequence: TGTGCCAGCAGTTACTCGTGGACAGGGGGCTTGGATCAGCCCCAGCATTTT. The genes are TRBV6-2 or TRBV6-3 and TRBJ1-5, with 11 positions matching TRBD1. CDR1 is MNHEY, CDR2 SVGEGT, per germline. The CDR3 is made up of 17 amino acids. The ends lost 0 bases at V and 5 bases at J; junction bases unmatched: 6.

This clone was detected only once. The rearrangement joins TRBV27 to TRBJ2-2, with D possibly being TRBD1 (6 bases). Germline loops: CDR1 MNHEY, CDR2 SMNVEV (reference sequence). This CDR3 has 15 amino acids. Trimming removed 7 bases at V and 7 bases at J, with 19 bases between. This CDR3 reads CASTPVGAAVGELFF. The CDR3 DNA reads TGTGCCAGCACCCCGGTGGGGGCCGCGGTCGGGGAGCTGTTTTTT.

The chain couples TRBV18 to TRBJ1-5; D ambiguous. The CDR3 is 12 amino acids. Trimming removed 5 bases at V and 2 bases at J, with 4 bases between. CDR1 is KGHSH and CDR2 is LQKENI in the germline V gene. The chain's CDR3 is CASSGGNQPQHF. CDR3 sequence (DNA): TGTGCCAGCTCAGGGGGCAATCAGCCCCAGCATTTT.

This chain connects TRBV9 to TRBJ2-2; TRBD2 might be the D (5 bases). CDR3 length: 14 residues. V lost 1 base to trimming and J lost 5 bases, with 9 bases between them. Germline values: CDR1 SGDLS, CDR2 YYNGEE. The CDR3 reads CASSVSPGTGELFF. In nucleotides, the CDR3 is TGTGCCAGCAGCGTAAGTCCGGGGACCGGGGAGCTGTTTTTT. The full variable domain, in which reference TRBV9 and TRBJ2-2 provide the parts outside the CDR3, is DSGVTQTPKHLITATGQRVTLRCSPRSGDLSVYWYQQSLDQGLQFLIQYYNGEERAKGNILERFSAQQFPDLHSELNLSSLELGDSALYFCASSVSPGTGELFFGEGSRLTVL.

V usage is TRBV4-1 and J usage is TRBJ1-2; D may be TRBD1 (6 bases). The CDR3 is 14 amino acids. CDR1 is MGHRA, CDR2 YSYEKL, per germline. Trimming took 0 bases from V and 2 from J, leaving 7 bases between them. In DNA form, the CDR3 reads TGCGCCAGCAGCCAAGAGAGGGGGAACTATGGCTACACCTTC. Translation: CASSQERGNYGYTF.

This chain joins TRBV19 and TRBJ1-5; D not certain. The germline V gene has CDR1 LNHDA and CDR2 SQIVND (reference sequence). Trimming stripped 7 bases from V and 0 bases from J, with 10 bases between. The CDR3 has 14 amino acids. As DNA, the CDR3 is TGTGCCAGTAATTCGGTAGGTAGCAATCAGCCCCAGCATTTT. Translation gives CASNSVGSNQPQHF.

V gene TRBV15 combines with J gene TRBJ2-1; 12 nucleotides agree with TRBD2. The germline gives CDR1 LNHNV, CDR2 YYDKDF (reference sequence). This CDR3 spans 17 amino acids. The V segment lost 0 bases and the J segment 7 bases; nucleotides outside the gene matches: 7. The CDR3 here is CATSREASGGAWNEQFF. In DNA form, the CDR3 reads TGTGCCACCAGCAGAGAGGCTAGCGGGGGGGCCTGGAATGAGCAGTTCTTC.

This chain uses TRBV4-1 with TRBJ1-1; 7 nucleotides align to TRBD1. Germline V gives CDR1 MGHRA, CDR2 YSYEKL. The CDR3 contains 17 residues. The V gene end was trimmed by 6 bases and the J gene end by 2 bases; junction bases not matched to a gene: 15. The CDR3 DNA reads TGCGCCAGCAGTTTCCGACAGGGACGAGGTTTAAACACTGAAGCTTTCTTT. Its translation is CASSFRQGRGLNTEAFF.

V and J are TRBV29-1 and TRBJ2-7; D unclear. The germline gives CDR1 SQVTM, CDR2 ANQGSEA. The CDR3 extends over 12 amino acids. Trimming removed 6 bases at V and 10 bases at J, with 19 bases between. The CDR3 DNA sequence: TGCAGCGTGGACCTAGGCGGACCGCCTCAGTACTTC. Protein product: CSVDLGGPPQYF.

The chain combines TRBV2 with TRBJ2-1, with TRBD1 identical over 7 bases. There are 15 residues in the CDR3. V lost 6 bases and J lost 5; bases outside the gene matches: 10. In germline, CDR1 is SNHLY, CDR2 FYNNEI. CDR3 sequence: CASSDYRGLDNEQFF. The CDR3 DNA reads as TGTGCCAGCAGCGATTACAGGGGTCTCGACAATGAGCAGTTCTTC.

This clone was detected only a few times. This chain links TRBV7-6 with TRBJ1-2; TRBD1 matches at 11 bases. Unmatched junction bases numbered 2, after V lost 5 bases and J lost 6 bases. CDR3 length: 13 residues. Per germline, CDR1 SGHVS and CDR2 FNYEAQ. CDR3 in amino acids: CASSPDRGHGYTF. CDR3 coding DNA: TGTGCCAGCAGCCCGGACAGGGGGCATGGCTACACCTTC.

The CDR3 spells CASSVETGPSYEQYF. The CDR3 DNA is TGTGCCAGCAGCGTAGAAACAGGTCCATCCTACGAGCAGTACTTC. The chain couples TRBV9 to TRBJ2-7; the D gene is possibly TRBD1 (5 bases). Trimming removed 0 bases from V and 1 base from J, with 11 bases in between. Germline CDR1 SGDLS, CDR2 YYNGEE. The CDR3 covers 15 residues.

By proportion, this clone is medium-sized. V usage is TRBV7-6 and J usage is TRBJ2-3; 9 bases line up with TRBD2. The germline CDR1 and CDR2 sequences are SGHVS and FNYEAQ. The V gene end was trimmed by 4 bases and the J gene end by 1 base; junction bases not matched to a gene: 3. This CDR3 contains 15 residues. CDR3 nucleotide sequence: TGTGCCAGCAGCTCCTTAGCGGGGGGCACAGATACGCAGTATTTT. It codes for CASSSLAGGTDTQYF.

The chain carries TRBV28 and TRBJ2-1; the D gene is possibly TRBD1 (5 bases). CDR1 and CDR2 from the germline V gene are MDHEN and SYDVKM. This CDR3 has 16 residues. Deletions cut 6 bases from V and 8 bases from J, with 23 bases between. The chain's CDR3 is CASRPITPQVSDEQFF. The CDR3 nucleotides are TGTGCCAGCAGGCCGATTACCCCACAGGTCTCCGATGAGCAGTTCTTC. Using reference TRBV28 and TRBJ2-1 for the parts outside the CDR3, the full variable domain is DVKVTQSSRYLVKRTGEKVFLECVQDMDHENMFWYRQDPGLGLRLIYFSYDVKMKEKGDIPEGYSVSREKKERFSLILESASTNQTSMYLCASRPITPQVSDEQFFGPGTRLTVL.

The chain links TRBV3-1 (or the pseudogene TRBV3-2) to TRBJ2-1, with D possibly TRBD2 on 6 matching bases. Germline-derived CDR1 and CDR2 are LGHDT and YNNKEL (reference sequence). The CDR3 consists of 14 residues. Trimming left V 4 bases short and J 0 bases short, with 7 bases between. The CDR3 DNA sequence: TGTGCCAGCAGCCGGGACTCCTCCTACAATGAGCAGTTCTTC. Translating it yields CASSRDSSYNEQFF.

The chain recombines TRBV19 with TRBJ2-7; 7 nucleotides line up with TRBD2. This CDR3 region has 14 residues. The ends lost 5 bases at V and 3 bases at J; junction bases unmatched: 7. The germline CDR1 and CDR2 sequences are LNHDA and SQIVND (reference sequence). The CDR3 sequence is CASSPRDYNYEQYF. CDR3 DNA sequence: TGTGCCAGTAGTCCCCGGGACTATAACTACGAGCAGTACTTC.

By sample fraction, this clone is medium-sized. The J gene is TRBJ2-1, the V gene TRBV30; D gene unclear. The CDR3 spans 14 residues. Trimming stripped 2 bases from V and 3 bases from J, with 11 bases between. Germline loops: CDR1 GTSNPN, CDR2 SVGIG (reference sequence). CDR3 bases: TGTGCCTGGAGTCATGAAGCAAACTACAATGAGCAGTTCTTC. Its protein product is CAWSHEANYNEQFF. Full variable domain (rest looked up from reference TRBV30 and TRBJ2-1): SQTIHQWPATLVQPVGSPLSLECTVEGTSNPNLYWYRQAAGRGLQLLFYSVGIGQISSEVPQNLSASRPQDRQFILSSKKLLLSDSGFYLCAWSHEANYNEQFFGPGTRLTVL.

This rearrangement joins TRBV7-9 to TRBJ2-1, with 14 bases identical to TRBD2. The V gene's germline CDR1 is SEHNR and CDR2 FQNEAQ (reference sequence). Trimming took 4 bases from V and 4 from J; bases not matched to a gene: 12. The CDR3 loop spans 19 amino acids. The CDR3 sequence: CASSSRSTSGGALYNEQFF. CDR3 coding DNA: TGTGCCAGCAGCTCACGATCGACTAGCGGGGGGGCTCTATACAATGAGCAGTTCTTC.

Turning to this clone: Since no conserved phenylalanine or tryptophan closes the CDR3, a read error is the likely cause. J is TRBJ1-1 and V is TRBV30, with 7 bases identical to TRBD1. V shed 0 bases, J shed 1 base, and the junction held 2 bases outside the gene matches. Germline CDR1 GTSNPN, CDR2 SVGIG (reference sequence). The CDR3 is made up of 14 amino acids. The CDR3 bases are TGTGCCTGGAGTGTGCGACAGGGGAACACTGAAGCTTTCCTT. This codes for CAWSVRQGNTEAFL.

The chain is built from TRBV29-1 and TRBJ1-4; D may be TRBD1 (5 bases). The V end lost 8 bases, the J end lost 7 bases, and 11 bases lay between the germline ends. The length of the CDR3 is 11 residues. The germline CDR1 and CDR2 sequences are SQVTM and ANQGSEA. Here the CDR3 reads CSFRDFEKLFF. As DNA, the CDR3 is TGCAGCTTCCGGGACTTTGAAAAACTGTTTTTT.

The table lists this clone with a count of one. The rearrangement uses TRBV7-9 and TRBJ1-5, with D tentatively TRBD1 (5 bases). The ends were cut back, 4 bases at V and 2 bases at J, with 12 bases in the middle. Germline loops: CDR1 SEHNR, CDR2 FQNEAQ (reference sequence). The CDR3 runs 15 residues. CDR3 loop: CASSSSTRGNQPQHF. CDR3 nucleotides: TGTGCCAGCAGCTCAAGCACCAGGGGCAATCAGCCCCAGCATTTT.

The chain employs TRBV10-2 and TRBJ1-6; 10 bases map to TRBD1. This CDR3 region has 17 residues. Germline V gene sequence: CDR1 WSHSY, CDR2 SAAADI. V shed 5 bases and J 6 bases; nucleotides not matched to a gene: 10. CDR3 region: CASSFTPRDRGNSPLHF. The CDR3 DNA reads TGCGCCAGCAGTTTCACCCCGCGGGACAGGGGTAATTCACCCCTCCACTTT.

This clone was recorded once. The V gene is TRBV9, the J gene TRBJ2-7, with D tentatively TRBD1 or TRBD2 (6 bases each). This CDR3 comprises 14 residues. Trimming removed 0 bases from V and 7 bases from J, with 14 bases in between. Germline V lookup: CDR1 SGDLS, CDR2 YYNGEE. The CDR3 spells CASSVEPGALEQYF. The CDR3 coding sequence is TGTGCCAGCAGCGTAGAGCCGGGGGCGCTTGAGCAGTACTTC.